Listed here is a single TCR beta chain. These data are taken from a study of T-cell reconstitution after alpha-beta-depleted transplantation in children. The CDR3 totals 18 residues. Germline V gives CDR1 MNHEY, CDR2 SMNVEV (reference sequence). V lost 2 bases and J lost 10; bases outside the gene matches: 19. As it was prepared, the TCRbeta library received unique molecular identifiers. TCRdb re-called the PCR reads through MiXCR, storing one row per CDR3 protein. This sample has 500,000 to 600,000 distinct CDR3 sequences, with around 20% found just once. The sequences come from PBMCs from the stem cell graft donor, collected from the stem cell graft. J is TRBJ1-4 and V is TRBV27; 7 nucleotides line up with TRBD1. This sequence originates from a human donor who donated a stem cell graft to a child with acute lymphoblastic leukemia. CDR3 DNA sequence: TGTGCCAGCAGTTTAAGGGCCTACAGGGGACGGGCATATCGAAAACTGTTTTTT. Its translation: CASSLRAYRGRAYRKLFF.